This T cell receptor (beta chain) was sequenced in a study of metastatic and nonmetastatic thyroid tumors. Looked up from germline, CDR1 is MNHEY and CDR2 is SMNVEV (reference sequence). This CDR3 spans 14 amino acids. The V and J ends lost 3 bases and 2 bases respectively, with 10 bases between them. The sample holds many counts of this clone. MiXCR re-clonotyped the PCR reads for TCRdb. The data show tens of thousands of clones, roughly 13% seen once. Ahead of thyroid surgery, no patient had received treatment of any kind. The TCR was taken from a female donor with papillary thyroid cancer or a benign thyroid nodule (not recorded which). Some clones in this sample may be carry-over from other donors' samples. The chain couples TRBV27 to TRBJ1-1; D is ambiguous. The sequencing input was blood. The CDR3 loop reads CASSFSSRNTEAFF. In DNA form, the CDR3 reads TGTGCCAGCAGTTTCAGTTCTCGAAACACTGAAGCTTTCTTT.